These T cell receptor beta chains were read from a single sample in a study of shared clonotypes between healthy human individuals. TCRdb keeps only in-frame clones here, not all; method: immunoSEQ multiplex PCR. The profile covers 2 million to 2.5 million clones, with more than 80% appearing a single time and around 0.4% taken by the ten largest. The sequenced material came from naive CD4+ T cells from PBMCs. The receptors come from a man younger than 30 in good health. Some clones in this sample may be carry-over from other donors' samples. Each CDR3 is given with its conserved first and last residue. D genes are given only for firm matches. Clone size appears in some rows only: once, few, many, or a class for an expanded clone.

d_call: TRBD1; v_call: TRBV7-3; j_call: TRBJ2-3; clone_size: -; cdr3_aa: CASSYTGGTDTQYF; cdr3_nt: TGTGCCAGCAGCTATACAGGGGGCACAGATACGCAGTATTTT
d_call: TRBD1; v_call: TRBV11-3; j_call: TRBJ1-6; clone_size: -; cdr3_aa: CASSLTGQGNSPLHF; cdr3_nt: TGTGCCAGCAGCCTAACGGGACAGGGGAATTCACCCCTCCACTTT
d_call: -; v_call: TRBV19; j_call: TRBJ1-1; clone_size: few; cdr3_aa: CASSPGALGTEAFF; cdr3_nt: TGTGCCAGTAGCCCAGGGGCGCTTGGAACTGAAGCTTTCTTT
d_call: -; v_call: TRBV2; j_call: TRBJ1-4; clone_size: few; cdr3_aa: CASSFQGLGEKLFF; cdr3_nt: TGTGCCAGCAGTTTTCAGGGACTGGGTGAAAAACTGTTTTTT
d_call: -; v_call: TRBV29-1; j_call: TRBJ1-1; clone_size: few; cdr3_aa: CSVGLTVMNTEAFF; cdr3_nt: TGCAGCGTTGGACTGACAGTTATGAACACTGAAGCTTTCTTT
d_call: -; v_call: TRBV6-1; j_call: TRBJ1-5; clone_size: -; cdr3_aa: CASSVSGVYQPQHF; cdr3_nt: TGTGCCAGCAGTGTTTCAGGGGTGTATCAGCCCCAGCATTTT
d_call: -; v_call: TRBV11-1; j_call: TRBJ2-5; clone_size: -; cdr3_aa: CASSLSPLVTETQYF; cdr3_nt: TGTGCCAGCAGCTTATCCCCCTTGGTGACGGAGACCCAGTACTTC
d_call: -; v_call: TRBV2; j_call: TRBJ2-1; clone_size: -; cdr3_aa: CASTPRLGAGNEQFF; cdr3_nt: TGTGCCAGCACCCCGCGCTTGGGGGCCGGCAATGAGCAGTTCTTC
d_call: -; v_call: TRBV30; j_call: TRBJ2-7; clone_size: -; cdr3_aa: CAWSAGDSYEQYF; cdr3_nt: TGTGCCTGGAGTGCGGGGGACTCCTACGAGCAGTACTTC
d_call: TRBD2; v_call: TRBV28; j_call: TRBJ2-1; clone_size: -; cdr3_aa: CASSSKRDWHNEQFF; cdr3_nt: TGTGCCAGCAGTTCCAAGCGGGACTGGCACAATGAGCAGTTCTTC
d_call: TRBD1; v_call: TRBV7-8; j_call: TRBJ1-2; clone_size: few; cdr3_aa: CASSPLGQGAFGYTF; cdr3_nt: TGTGCCAGCAGCCCGTTGGGACAGGGGGCGTTTGGCTACACCTTC
d_call: TRBD2; v_call: TRBV9; j_call: TRBJ2-1; clone_size: once; cdr3_aa: CASSPTSGSYNEQFF; cdr3_nt: TGTGCCAGCAGCCCCACTAGCGGGTCTTACAATGAGCAGTTCTTC
d_call: -; v_call: TRBV5-1; j_call: TRBJ2-5; clone_size: -; cdr3_aa: CASSLGVRETQYF; cdr3_nt: TGCGCCAGCAGCTTGGGGGTTCGAGAGACCCAGTACTTC
d_call: -; v_call: TRBV5-1; j_call: TRBJ2-7; clone_size: -; cdr3_aa: CASSLAQGIYEQYF; cdr3_nt: TGCGCCAGCAGCTTGGCACAGGGAATCTACGAGCAGTACTTC
d_call: -; v_call: TRBV27; j_call: TRBJ1-5; clone_size: few; cdr3_aa: CASSSLAIGSQHF; cdr3_nt: TGTGCCAGCAGTAGTCTTGCCATCGGCAGCCAGCATTTT
d_call: -; v_call: TRBV28; j_call: TRBJ2-1; clone_size: -; cdr3_aa: CASSPPSNRWLRNEQFF; cdr3_nt: TGTGCCAGCAGTCCACCCAGCAACAGGTGGCTTAGGAATGAGCAGTTCTTC
d_call: -; v_call: TRBV27; j_call: TRBJ2-5; clone_size: -; cdr3_aa: CASSFGREKLETQYF; cdr3_nt: TGTGCCAGCAGTTTTGGCAGGGAAAAGTTGGAGACCCAGTACTTC
d_call: -; v_call: TRBV9; j_call: TRBJ2-7; clone_size: -; cdr3_aa: CASSPRDFAYEQYF; cdr3_nt: TGTGCCAGCAGCCCCCGGGACTTTGCCTACGAGCAGTACTTC